This T cell receptor beta chain comes out of a study of T cells after yellow fever vaccination. Study in general: SMART-Seq v4 Ultra Low Input served to prepare low-cell-number fractions.

On this clonotype itself: Its antigen is unknown.

General observations from the study: CD4 and CD8 compartments shared a small share of clonotypes, likely from convergent recombination. Peaking faster, on day 5 versus 15, the secondary response was nonetheless weaker. Repertoires obtained by FACS sorting could include abundant clonotypes that entered as contaminants from the bulk population.

Germline loops: CDR1 SGHRS, CDR2 YFSETQ. J gave up 6 bases and V 3 bases, and 4 bases lay outside the gene matches. The CDR3 totals 14 residues. TCRdb used MiXCR to reprocess the 5' RACE reads, holding one entry per CDR3 protein. The data hold some 300,000 distinct CDR3 sequences, with approximately 10% observed a single time. The V gene is TRBV5-1, the J gene TRBJ2-1; 9 positions match TRBD2. The starting material was CD4+ T cells sorted from PBMCs, obtained 5 days after the yellow fever booster vaccination. This TCR derives from a man aged 18 to 29 who received the YFV17D yellow fever vaccine. This CDR3 is CASSWGTSTNEQFF. Written as DNA, the CDR3 is TGCGCCAGCAGCTGGGGGACTAGCACCAATGAGCAGTTCTTC.